This T cell receptor beta chain was sequenced for a study of shared clonotypes between healthy human individuals. Naive CD4+ cells were CD45RA-selected; the remaining cells were memory. Libraries were prepared by immunoSEQ multiplex PCR; TCRdb keeps only in-frame clonotypes and omits some of them. There are some 1,600,000 clones in the sample; 95% to 99% occur only once, and roughly 0.42% lies in the top ten. Sequenced sample: naive CD4+ T cells sorted from blood. Subset described: CD45RA+ positively selected. This clonotype originated in a man aged 25-45 years in good health.

The CDR3 nucleotides are TGTGCCAGCAGCCCCGCCGGACTAGCGGGCAGCACAGATACGCAGTATTTT. It codes for CASSPAGLAGSTDTQYF. This chain connects TRBV13 to TRBJ2-3, with 11 bases fitting TRBD2. V shed 5 bases and J 0 bases; nucleotides not matched to a gene: 7. The CDR3 is made up of 17 amino acids. CDR1 and CDR2 (germline): PRHDT, FYEKMQ (reference sequence).